This T cell receptor beta chain derives from a study of early T cells in non-severe SARS-CoV-2 infection. Across the whole study: The input, bulk RNA from unsorted whole blood, was sequenced, and chains were unpaired.

Separate cDNA molecules each had unique molecular identifiers attached to them. Via MiXCR, TCRdb re-called the 5' RACE reads, giving one row per CDR3 protein. The table lists 55,000 to 75,000 distinct CDR3 sequences, 6% to 8.5% of them singletons. The study's findings and limits: The VDJdb matching leaned toward anti-spike CD8 responses and overlooked private and CD4 specificities.

This clonotype has at least ten counts. Its cognate antigen is unknown. J was trimmed by 9 bases and V by 3 bases; bases with no gene match: 10. The CDR3 runs 15 residues. Looked up from germline, CDR1 is SGDLS and CDR2 is YYNGEE. Sample: whole blood. The chain recombines TRBV9 with TRBJ2-1, with 9 nucleotides matching TRBD2. The sequence came from an adult who was a healthcare worker with PCR-confirmed SARS-CoV-2 infection or an uninfected control (not recorded which). The CDR3: CASSGGGSGSGEQFF. The CDR3 DNA reads TGTGCCAGCAGCGGAGGAGGTAGCGGGAGCGGTGAGCAGTTCTTC.